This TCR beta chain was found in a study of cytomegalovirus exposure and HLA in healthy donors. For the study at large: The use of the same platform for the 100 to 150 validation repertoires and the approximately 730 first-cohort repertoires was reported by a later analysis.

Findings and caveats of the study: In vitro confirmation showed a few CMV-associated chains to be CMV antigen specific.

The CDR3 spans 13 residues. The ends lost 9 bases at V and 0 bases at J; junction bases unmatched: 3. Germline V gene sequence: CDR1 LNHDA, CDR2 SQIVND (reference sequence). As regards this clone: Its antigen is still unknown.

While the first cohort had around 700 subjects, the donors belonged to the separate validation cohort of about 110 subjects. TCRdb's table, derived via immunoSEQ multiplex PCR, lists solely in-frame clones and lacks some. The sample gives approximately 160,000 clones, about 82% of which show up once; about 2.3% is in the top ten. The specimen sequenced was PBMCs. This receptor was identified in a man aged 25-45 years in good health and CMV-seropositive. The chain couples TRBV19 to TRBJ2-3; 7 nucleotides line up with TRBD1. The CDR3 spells CASQDRSTDTQYF. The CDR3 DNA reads TGTGCCAGCCAGGACAGGAGCACAGATACGCAGTATTTT.